What follows is one TCR beta chain and its context. Antigen: not known. The source of the sample is a study of graft-versus-host responses after intestinal transplantation. Measured with immunoSEQ multiplex PCR; TCRdb has only the in-frame clones, and not every one. Counted here are tens of thousands of clones, around 94% occurring once; the ten biggest clones make up around 0.56%. Overall study results and limits: Early post-transplant falls in HvG clones accompanied the peak levels of circulating GvH clones.

Per the germline V gene, CDR1 is SGHAT and CDR2 is FQNNGV. V was shortened by 5 bases and J by 3 bases, with 13 bases between the two germline ends. The length of the CDR3 is 14 residues. This clonotype originated in a human patient who received an intestinal transplant, so some T cells may come from the graft donor. The material was PBMCs, obtained 156 days after intestinal transplant. The V gene is TRBV11-2, the J gene TRBJ1-1, with D tentatively TRBD1 (6 bases). The CDR3 here is CASSRTGLYTEAFF. CDR3 DNA: TGTGCCAGCAGCCGAACAGGGCTTTACACTGAAGCTTTCTTT. Together with reference TRBV11-2 and TRBJ1-1, the CDR3 gives the full variable domain: EAGVAQSPRYKIIEKRQSVAFWCNPISGHATLYWYQQILGQGPKLLIQFQNNGVVDDSQLPKDRFSAERLKGVDSTLKIQPAKLEDSAVYLCASSRTGLYTEAFFGQGTRLTVV.